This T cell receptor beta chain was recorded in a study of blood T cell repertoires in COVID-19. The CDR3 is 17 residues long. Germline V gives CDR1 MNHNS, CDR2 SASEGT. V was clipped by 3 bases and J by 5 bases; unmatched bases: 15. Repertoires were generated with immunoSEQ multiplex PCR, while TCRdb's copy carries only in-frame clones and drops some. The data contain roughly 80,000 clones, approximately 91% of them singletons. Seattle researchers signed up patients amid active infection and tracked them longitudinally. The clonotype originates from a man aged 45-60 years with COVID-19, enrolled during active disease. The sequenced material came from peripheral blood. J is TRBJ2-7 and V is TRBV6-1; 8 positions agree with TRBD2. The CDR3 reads CASSDGERESSPHEQYV. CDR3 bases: TGTGCCAGCAGTGACGGCGAGCGGGAGAGCTCTCCTCACGAGCAGTACGTC.